One and the same sample provided the 3 T cell receptor beta chains below, sequenced in a study of blood T cell repertoires in COVID-19. Profiled with immunoSEQ multiplex PCR; TCRdb holds only in-frame clones, not every one. This sample has some 410,000 clones; over 75% occur once, and the top ten carry 0.95% to 1%. Sample: PBMCs or T cells enriched from blood (not recorded which). The receptors come from a woman in her 30s with acute COVID-19.

The V gene is TRBV6-4, the J gene TRBJ2-3; D not certain. Looked up from germline, CDR1 is MRHNA and CDR2 is SNTAGT. The CDR3 is 15 amino acids. Trimming shortened V by 4 bases and J by 1 base, and 12 bases separated the two germline ends. In DNA form, the CDR3 reads TGTGCCAGCAGTGCTATTCGAGGTGGCACAGATACGCAGTATTTT. Protein product: CASSAIRGGTDTQYF.

This clone was observed once. J is TRBJ2-7 and V is TRBV27; 10 nucleotides line up with TRBD1. The germline CDR1 and CDR2 sequences are MNHEY and SMNVEV (reference sequence). The CDR3 contains 13 residues. The junction had 5 bases not matched to a gene; V was cut back by 5 bases and J by 7 bases. CDR3 sequence reads: CASSRGQGWEQYF. CDR3 sequence (DNA): TGTGCCAGCAGTCGGGGACAGGGGTGGGAGCAGTACTTC.

The sample holds one count of this clone. The same CDR3 arises from other DNA sequences in this sample as well. The chain links TRBV27 to TRBJ1-2, with D perhaps TRBD1 (5 bases). Germline CDR1 is MNHEY and CDR2 is SMNVEV (reference sequence). This CDR3 has 13 amino acids. The V end was cut by 8 bases, the J end by 3 bases, with 13 bases between. In nucleotides, the CDR3 is TGTGCCAGCTCCCCCGGGGGGGACTATGGCTACACCTTC. It encodes CASSPGGDYGYTF.